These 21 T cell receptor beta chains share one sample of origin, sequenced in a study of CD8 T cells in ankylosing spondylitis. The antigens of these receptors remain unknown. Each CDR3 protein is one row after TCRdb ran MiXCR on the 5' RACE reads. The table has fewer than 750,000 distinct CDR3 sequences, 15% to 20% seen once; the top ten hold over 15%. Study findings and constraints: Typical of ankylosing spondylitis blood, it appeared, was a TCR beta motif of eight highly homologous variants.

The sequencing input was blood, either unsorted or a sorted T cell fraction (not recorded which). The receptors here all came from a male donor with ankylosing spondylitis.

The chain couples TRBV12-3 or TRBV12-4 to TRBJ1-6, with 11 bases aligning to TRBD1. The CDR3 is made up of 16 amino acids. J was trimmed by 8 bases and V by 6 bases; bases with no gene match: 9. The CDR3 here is CASSWGQGVVDSPLHF. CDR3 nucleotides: TGTGCCAGCAGCTGGGGACAGGGGGTAGTTGATTCACCCCTCCACTTT.

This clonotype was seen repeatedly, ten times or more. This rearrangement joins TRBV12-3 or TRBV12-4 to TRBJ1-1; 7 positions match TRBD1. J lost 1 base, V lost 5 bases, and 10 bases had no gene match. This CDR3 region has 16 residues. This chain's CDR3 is CASSTRDSHPNTEAFF. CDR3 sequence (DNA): TGTGCCAGCAGTACGCGGGACAGTCACCCGAACACTGAAGCTTTCTTT.

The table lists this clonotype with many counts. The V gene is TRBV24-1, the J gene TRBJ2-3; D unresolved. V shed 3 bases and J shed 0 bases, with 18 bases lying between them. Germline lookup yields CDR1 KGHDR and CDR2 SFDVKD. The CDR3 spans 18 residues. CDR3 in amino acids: CATSDRTETYSSTDTQYF. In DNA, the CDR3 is TGTGCCACCAGTGATCGGACGGAAACCTACTCTAGCACAGATACGCAGTATTTT.

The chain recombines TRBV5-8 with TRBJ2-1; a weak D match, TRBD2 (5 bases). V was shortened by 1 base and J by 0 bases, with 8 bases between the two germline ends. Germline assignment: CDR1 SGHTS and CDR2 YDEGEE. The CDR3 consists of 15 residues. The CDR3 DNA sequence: TGTGCCAGCAGCTTGTACGGAGGCTCCTACAATGAGCAGTTCTTC. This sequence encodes CASSLYGGSYNEQFF.

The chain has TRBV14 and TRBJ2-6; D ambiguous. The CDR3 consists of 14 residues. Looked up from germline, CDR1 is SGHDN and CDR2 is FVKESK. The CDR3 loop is CAWSSSSGANVLTF. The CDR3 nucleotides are TGTGCATGGAGTTCCAGCTCTGGGGCCAACGTCCTGACTTTC.

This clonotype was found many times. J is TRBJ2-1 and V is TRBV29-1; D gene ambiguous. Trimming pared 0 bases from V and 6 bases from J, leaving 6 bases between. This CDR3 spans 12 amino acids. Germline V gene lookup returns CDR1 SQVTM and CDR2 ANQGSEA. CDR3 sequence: CSVEEVINEQFF. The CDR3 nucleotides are TGCAGCGTTGAAGAAGTCATCAATGAGCAGTTCTTC.

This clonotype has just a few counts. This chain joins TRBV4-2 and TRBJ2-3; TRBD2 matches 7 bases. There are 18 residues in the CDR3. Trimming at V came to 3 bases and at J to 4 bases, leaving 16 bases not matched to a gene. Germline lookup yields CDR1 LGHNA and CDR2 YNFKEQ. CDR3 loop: CASSQPFGERDGSDTQYF. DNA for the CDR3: TGTGCCAGCAGCCAGCCCTTTGGAGAGCGGGATGGGTCAGATACGCAGTATTTT.

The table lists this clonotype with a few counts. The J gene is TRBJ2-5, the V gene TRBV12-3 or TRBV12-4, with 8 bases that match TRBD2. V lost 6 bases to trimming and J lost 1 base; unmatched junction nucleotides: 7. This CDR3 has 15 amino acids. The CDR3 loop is CASSRRTSSQETQYF. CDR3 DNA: TGTGCCAGCAGCCGCCGGACTAGCAGCCAAGAGACCCAGTACTTC.

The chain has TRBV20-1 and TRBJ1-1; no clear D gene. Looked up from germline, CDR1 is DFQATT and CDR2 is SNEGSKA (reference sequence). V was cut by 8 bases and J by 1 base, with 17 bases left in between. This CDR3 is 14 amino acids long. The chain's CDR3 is CSRLKTPANTEAFF. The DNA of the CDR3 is TGCAGTCGCCTAAAAACCCCAGCGAACACTGAAGCTTTCTTT.

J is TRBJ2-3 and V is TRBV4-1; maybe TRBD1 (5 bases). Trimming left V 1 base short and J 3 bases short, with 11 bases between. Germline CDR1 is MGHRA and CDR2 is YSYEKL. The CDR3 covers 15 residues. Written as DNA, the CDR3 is TGCGCCAGCAGCCAAGCAGGGTCAGGGACAGATACGCAGTATTTT. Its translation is CASSQAGSGTDTQYF.

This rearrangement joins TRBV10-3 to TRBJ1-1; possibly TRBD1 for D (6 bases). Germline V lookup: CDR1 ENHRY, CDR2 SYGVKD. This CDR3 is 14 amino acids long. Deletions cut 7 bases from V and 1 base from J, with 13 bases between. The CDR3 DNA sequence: TGTGCCATCACCCTCCAGGGGCCGAACACTGAAGCTTTCTTT. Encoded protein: CAITLQGPNTEAFF.

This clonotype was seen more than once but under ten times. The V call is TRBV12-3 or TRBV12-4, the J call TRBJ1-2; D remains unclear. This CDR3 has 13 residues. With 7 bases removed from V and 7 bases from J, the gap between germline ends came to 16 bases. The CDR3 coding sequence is TGTGCCAGCACCCGTGGAGGGAATCGTGGCTACACCTTC. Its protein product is CASTRGGNRGYTF.

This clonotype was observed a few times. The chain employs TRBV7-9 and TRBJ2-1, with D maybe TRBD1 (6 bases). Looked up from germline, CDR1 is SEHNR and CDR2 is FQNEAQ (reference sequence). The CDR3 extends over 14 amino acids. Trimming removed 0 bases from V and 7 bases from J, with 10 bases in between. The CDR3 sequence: CASSLAMGANEQFF. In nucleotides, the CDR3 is TGTGCCAGCAGCTTAGCTATGGGGGCGAATGAGCAGTTCTTC.

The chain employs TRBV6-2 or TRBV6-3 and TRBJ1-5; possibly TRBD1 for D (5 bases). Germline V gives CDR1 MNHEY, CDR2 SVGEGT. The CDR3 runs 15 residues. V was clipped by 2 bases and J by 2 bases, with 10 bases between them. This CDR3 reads CASSYGGAGNQPQHF. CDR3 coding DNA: TGTGCCAGCAGTTACGGGGGAGCTGGCAATCAGCCCCAGCATTTT.

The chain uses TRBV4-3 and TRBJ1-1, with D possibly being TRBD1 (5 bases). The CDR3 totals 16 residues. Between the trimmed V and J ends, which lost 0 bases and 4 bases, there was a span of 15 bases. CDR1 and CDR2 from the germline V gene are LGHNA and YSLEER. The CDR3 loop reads CASSQESTFGATEAFF. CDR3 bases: TGCGCCAGCAGCCAAGAGAGTACCTTCGGGGCCACTGAAGCTTTCTTT.

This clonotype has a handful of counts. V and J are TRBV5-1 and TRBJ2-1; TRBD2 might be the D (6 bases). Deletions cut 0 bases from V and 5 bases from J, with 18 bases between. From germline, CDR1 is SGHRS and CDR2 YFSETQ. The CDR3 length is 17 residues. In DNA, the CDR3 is TGCGCCAGCAGCTTGGTCCCCGGGAGCCGAGCGAACAATGAGCAGTTCTTC. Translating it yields CASSLVPGSRANNEQFF.

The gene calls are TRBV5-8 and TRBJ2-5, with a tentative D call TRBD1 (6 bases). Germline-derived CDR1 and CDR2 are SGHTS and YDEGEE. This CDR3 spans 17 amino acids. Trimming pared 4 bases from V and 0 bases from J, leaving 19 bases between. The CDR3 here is CASSPGQIMSNQETQYF. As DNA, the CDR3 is TGTGCCAGCAGCCCGGGACAAATAATGAGCAACCAAGAGACCCAGTACTTC.

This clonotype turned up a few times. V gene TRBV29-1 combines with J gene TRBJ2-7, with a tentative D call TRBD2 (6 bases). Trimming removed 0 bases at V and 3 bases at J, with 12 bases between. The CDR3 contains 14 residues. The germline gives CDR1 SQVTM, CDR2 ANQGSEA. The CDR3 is CSVEDLKEGYEQYF. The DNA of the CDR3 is TGCAGCGTTGAAGATCTTAAGGAGGGCTACGAGCAGTACTTC.

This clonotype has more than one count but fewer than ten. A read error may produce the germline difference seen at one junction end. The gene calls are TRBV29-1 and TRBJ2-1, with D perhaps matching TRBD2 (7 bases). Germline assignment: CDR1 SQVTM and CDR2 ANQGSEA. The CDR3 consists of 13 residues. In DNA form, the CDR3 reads TGCAGCGTTAAAGAGGGGGGGTACAATGAGCAGTTCTTC. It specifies CSVKEGGYNEQFF.

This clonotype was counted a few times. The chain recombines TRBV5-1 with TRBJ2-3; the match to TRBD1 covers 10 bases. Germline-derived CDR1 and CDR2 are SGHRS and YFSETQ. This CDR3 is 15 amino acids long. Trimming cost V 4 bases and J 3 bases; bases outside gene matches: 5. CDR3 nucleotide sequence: TGCGCCAGCAGCGGGGGACAGGGGAAAACAGATACGCAGTATTTT. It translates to CASSGGQGKTDTQYF.

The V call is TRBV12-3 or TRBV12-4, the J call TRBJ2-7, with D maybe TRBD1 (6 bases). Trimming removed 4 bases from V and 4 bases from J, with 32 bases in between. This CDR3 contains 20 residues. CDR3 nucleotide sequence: TGTGCCAGCAGTTCCCCCCCCGGGACACACTATGCTGGTGGTTTTTACGAGCAGTACTTC. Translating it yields CASSSPPGTHYAGGFYEQYF.